Listed below are T cell receptor beta chains from one sample, sequenced in a study of beta chain features in type 1 diabetes. Profiling relied on immunoSEQ multiplex PCR, and the TCRdb table lists in-frame clones only, not all of them. The sample holds about 150,000 clones, around 8% seen once. The specimen was central memory CD4+ T cells from blood. These receptors originate from a woman aged 40 to 49 with type 1 diabetes. Each CDR3 is given with its conserved first and last residue. A D gene is named only where the DNA matches it firmly. The size of a clone is reported for some rows only, either as once, few or many, or as a class for expanded clones.

CDR3nt,CDR3aa,v_gene,j_gene,d_gene,abundance
TGTGCCAGCAGCCCCGCTCGAAGCGTCCCCAGCACCTACAATGAGCAGTTCTTC,CASSPARSVPSTYNEQFF,TRBV7-9,TRBJ2-1,-,few
TGCAGCGTTGAATCCGGGGGGGGCTACGAGCAGTACTTC,CSVESGGGYEQYF,TRBV29-1,TRBJ2-7,TRBD2,few
TGTGCCAGCAGTGAACTTAGCGGAACTCCCTACGAGCAGTACTTC,CASSELSGTPYEQYF,TRBV6-1,TRBJ2-7,-,-
TGCGCCAGCAGCCGGGAAGCGGTTAGCTCTGGAAACACCATATATTTT,CASSREAVSSGNTIYF,TRBV5-1,TRBJ1-3,-,-
TGCGCCAGCAGCTATAACCCGACAGCGAACACTGAAGCTTTCTTT,CASSYNPTANTEAFF,TRBV5-1,TRBJ1-1,-,few
TGTGCCAGCAGCTTACAGGACGATGAGCAGTTCTTC,CASSLQDDEQFF,TRBV5-4,TRBJ2-1,-,few
TGTGCCAGCGGGCCCAGCCCCCGAGATACGCAGTATTTT,CASGPSPRDTQYF,TRBV9,TRBJ2-3,-,-
TGCAGCGTAGGACATACCTCTGGAAACACCATATATTTT,CSVGHTSGNTIYF,TRBV29-1,TRBJ1-3,-,few
TGTGCCAGCCACGGGACGCCGCGGGGCGAGCAGTACTTC,CASHGTPRGEQYF,TRBV28,TRBJ2-7,-,few
TGTGCCAGCAGCCCCCGACTGGGGAACACTGAAGCTTTCTTT,CASSPRLGNTEAFF,TRBV7-2,TRBJ1-1,-,many
TGTGCCAGCTCACCCCAGAGGGACACTGAAGCTTTCTTT,CASSPQRDTEAFF,TRBV18,TRBJ1-1,-,few
TGTGCCAGCATGAACTATCAGCCCCAGCATTTT,CASMNYQPQHF,TRBV21-1,TRBJ1-5,-,many
TGTGCCAGCAGCCAACTAGCGGGAGGTGCAAGCAATGAGCAGTTCTTC,CASSQLAGGASNEQFF,TRBV13,TRBJ2-1,TRBD2,-
TGTGCCAGCAGTTACTCGGGGGCGGGCGACACTGAAGCTTTCTTT,CASSYSGAGDTEAFF,TRBV6-5,TRBJ1-1,-,few
TGCAGCGTTATGGACAGGGCCGATAATTCACCCCTCCACTTT,CSVMDRADNSPLHF,TRBV29-1,TRBJ1-6,TRBD1,-
TGTGCCAGCTCACCACCTTCCGACAATGAGCAGTTCTTC,CASSPPSDNEQFF,TRBV18,TRBJ2-1,-,many
TGTGCCACCACACTAGACAGCACAGATACGCAGTATTTT,CATTLDSTDTQYF,TRBV6-5,TRBJ2-3,-,few
TGTGCCAGCAGCGGCGCCGTGGTGACTGAAGCTTTCTTT,CASSGAVVTEAFF,TRBV9,TRBJ1-1,-,-
TGTGCCATCATCTCACTAGCGGGGGGTGAGCAGTTCTTC,CAIISLAGGEQFF,TRBV10-3,TRBJ2-1,TRBD2,few
TGCGCCAGCACCCATTCGAGCTCCTACGAGCAGTACTTC,CASTHSSSYEQYF,TRBV5-1,TRBJ2-7,-,few
TGTGCCAGCAGCTTGGAAGTTCTCCGAGGCTACAATGAGCAGTTCTTC,CASSLEVLRGYNEQFF,TRBV5-5,TRBJ2-1,-,few
TGTGCCAGCAGCTTAGGGGGACAGTACGACGAGCAGTACTTC,CASSLGGQYDEQYF,TRBV7-2,TRBJ2-7,TRBD1,few
TGTGCCAGCTCACCAGGGACAGGGTTGGACGAGCAGTACTTC,CASSPGTGLDEQYF,TRBV18,TRBJ2-7,TRBD1,few
TGCAGCGTTAGCCGGGACAGGGGTAAGGAGACCCAGTACTTC,CSVSRDRGKETQYF,TRBV29-1,TRBJ2-5,TRBD1,-
TGTGCCAGTAGTTCCGGTGGGACTCGGTCACCCCTCCACTTT,CASSSGGTRSPLHF,TRBV19,TRBJ1-6,-,-
TGTGCCATACAGAATTCTAATGAAAAACTGTTTTTT,CAIQNSNEKLFF,TRBV6-5,TRBJ1-4,-,few
TGCGCCAGCAGTGTCGAGCAGGGGGATTACAATGAGCAGTTCTTC,CASSVEQGDYNEQFF,TRBV5-1,TRBJ2-1,TRBD1,-
TGTGCCAGCAGTTCCCCCCGTGGGACAGGGGGCTCCGAGCAGTACTTC,CASSSPRGTGGSEQYF,TRBV27,TRBJ2-7,TRBD1,few
TGTGCCAGTAGTATAAGGTTACGAGGCAGTACGAGCACTGAAGCTTTCTTT,CASSIRLRGSTSTEAFF,TRBV19,TRBJ1-1,-,few
TGTGCCAGCAGCTTGGACAGGGGTGGCCAGCCCCAGCATTTT,CASSLDRGGQPQHF,TRBV5-6,TRBJ1-5,TRBD1,few
TGTGCCAGCAGCTTAAGCGGGAGGACAGATACGCAGTATTTT,CASSLSGRTDTQYF,TRBV7-3,TRBJ2-3,TRBD2,-
TGTGCCAGCTCACCGACAGGGAGCGGGGAGCTGTTTTTT,CASSPTGSGELFF,TRBV18,TRBJ2-2,TRBD1,-
TGTGCCAGCAGTAAGCCCGGGGCCAACGTCCTGACTTTC,CASSKPGANVLTF,TRBV6-5,TRBJ2-6,-,-
TGTGCCAGCAGCGTGGCCACAGGGGGCCCGATCAACACTGAAGCTTTCTTT,CASSVATGGPINTEAFF,TRBV9,TRBJ1-1,TRBD1,few
TGTGCCTGGAGTCAACAGGGGAACACTGAAGCTTTCTTT,CAWSQQGNTEAFF,TRBV30,TRBJ1-1,-,few
TGTGCCAGCAGCTTGGGGTGGGGGAGGTACAATGAGCAGTTCTTC,CASSLGWGRYNEQFF,TRBV5-6,TRBJ2-1,-,few
TGTGCCAGCGGCCTCCAAGAGACCCAGTACTTC,CASGLQETQYF,TRBV2,TRBJ2-5,-,-
TGTGCCTGGAGTGGCGACCCAGGGCAAGAGACCCAGTACTTC,CAWSGDPGQETQYF,TRBV30,TRBJ2-5,-,few
TGCTCAGCGGCGGTAAGCTCAGATAGCAATCAGCCCCAGCATTTT,CSAAVSSDSNQPQHF,TRBV29-1,TRBJ1-5,-,few
TGCAGCGTTGGCCAGGCCGGTAACGAGCAGTACTTC,CSVGQAGNEQYF,TRBV29-1,TRBJ2-7,-,many
TGTGCCAGCAGCCCCCATTCTAGTTACTCTGGAAACACCATATATTTT,CASSPHSSYSGNTIYF,TRBV7-2,TRBJ1-3,-,-
TGTGCCAGCCTCCGAGGGACAGGGGGTGAGCAGTACTTC,CASLRGTGGEQYF,TRBV5-6,TRBJ2-7,TRBD1,many
TGTGCCAGCAGCTTAGTTGGTGGGACTAGCGGATCCTACGAGCAGTACTTC,CASSLVGGTSGSYEQYF,TRBV7-8,TRBJ2-7,TRBD2,-
TGTGCCACCAGCAGAGATCTCAGGGAAGCAGATACGCAGTATTTT,CATSRDLREADTQYF,TRBV15,TRBJ2-3,-,-
TGTGCCAGCAGCCCCGGGAAAGAGACCCAGTACTTC,CASSPGKETQYF,TRBV7-6,TRBJ2-5,-,-
TGTGCCAGCAGCTTAGGACTACCGGTTGAGACCCAGTACTTC,CASSLGLPVETQYF,TRBV7-2,TRBJ2-5,-,few
TGTGCCAGCAGTTCGACAGGGAGGTCGGGCTACACCTTC,CASSSTGRSGYTF,TRBV6-6,TRBJ1-2,TRBD1,few
TGTGCCAGCACGAGGGCCTCCTACGAGCAGTACTTC,CASTRASYEQYF,TRBV28,TRBJ2-7,-,few
TGCAGCGGGACAGGGGCTGCGGGAACTGAAGCTTTCTTT,CSGTGAAGTEAFF,TRBV29-1,TRBJ1-1,TRBD1,many
TGCGCCAGCAGGCCCACTTACCGATCCTATGGCTACACCTTC,CASRPTYRSYGYTF,TRBV5-1,TRBJ1-2,-,-
TGTGCCAGCAGAACCGGGGTCGGCACAGATACGCAGTATTTT,CASRTGVGTDTQYF,TRBV7-9,TRBJ2-3,-,few
TGTGCCAGCAGTTTAGATCTTCGGGGGGGACGAGGAGCTTTCTTT,CASSLDLRGGRGAFF,TRBV28,TRBJ1-1,-,few
TGCGCCAGCAGCTTTAGGTCGGGGGGTCCTGGTGAGCAGTTCTTC,CASSFRSGGPGEQFF,TRBV5-1,TRBJ2-1,TRBD2,few
TGTGCCAGCAGCCAATCCCCGGGGAGCCACTCCGGCTACACCTTC,CASSQSPGSHSGYTF,TRBV9,TRBJ1-2,-,-
TGTGCCACCAGTGGGGGGGCCAGGGCAGATACGCAGTATTTT,CATSGGARADTQYF,TRBV15,TRBJ2-3,-,-
TGTGCCAGCAGCGTAGAGACCGGACTTGATTCACCCCTCCACTTT,CASSVETGLDSPLHF,TRBV9,TRBJ1-6,-,few
TGTGCCAGCAGCCAAGAAGCGGGGCAAAGCACAGATACGCAGTATTTT,CASSQEAGQSTDTQYF,TRBV7-8,TRBJ2-3,TRBD2,few
TGCGCCAGCAGCTTGGGGACAGGGGGTCACGAGCAGTACTTC,CASSLGTGGHEQYF,TRBV5-1,TRBJ2-7,TRBD1,few
TGTGCCAGCAGCTATCTCGGGGTGCGGGTTGAAGCTTTCTTT,CASSYLGVRVEAFF,TRBV7-9,TRBJ1-1,-,-